The 28 T cell receptor beta chains below come from one sample, sequenced in a study of OX40 agonist ivuxolimab in advanced cancers. The method behind the library was the immunoSEQ multiplex PCR assay. What TCRdb holds here is the immuneACCESS table cut down to in-frame rearrangements. Part of the clones is not present; checked against another copy, under half of the missing clones reflect an unresolved V gene, and the others are unexplained. This sample comprises just over 95,000 clones, around 89% of them detected only once. The ten largest clones add up to 0.15% to 0.2% of the sample. The starting material was CD4+ or CD8+ T cells sorted from blood, obtained in a trial of the OX40 agonist ivuxolimab. Every receptor here comes from an adult with an advanced solid tumor such as melanoma, head and neck, liver or kidney cancer.

J is TRBJ1-6 and V is TRBV6-1; D is undetermined. Trimming removed 7 bases from V and 9 bases from J, with 10 bases in between. CDR1 is MNHNS, CDR2 SASEGT, per germline. The CDR3 length is 12 residues. The CDR3 is CASTRGSSPLHF. DNA of the CDR3: TGTGCCAGCACCCGAGGCAGTTCACCCCTCCACTTT.

The V gene is TRBV6-1, the J gene TRBJ1-4; a weak D match, TRBD1 (6 bases). Trimming removed 6 bases from V and 5 bases from J, with 13 bases in between. Germline V gene lookup returns CDR1 MNHNS and CDR2 SASEGT. The CDR3 consists of 14 residues. This chain's CDR3 is CASSPGHRNEKLFF. The DNA for the CDR3 is TGTGCCAGCAGCCCGGGACACAGAAATGAAAAACTGTTTTTT.

The rearrangement uses TRBV19 and TRBJ2-7; D may match TRBD1 or TRBD2 (5 bases each). The CDR3 is 14 amino acids. Trimming shortened V by 7 bases and J by 2 bases, and 15 bases separated the two germline ends. Looked up from germline, CDR1 is LNHDA and CDR2 is SQIVND (reference sequence). CDR3 amino acids: CASKEAGITYEQYF. In DNA form, the CDR3 reads TGTGCCAGTAAGGAGGCAGGGATAACCTACGAGCAGTACTTC.

This clone came up a few times. This chain uses TRBV28 with TRBJ1-2, with 10 nucleotides matching TRBD1. CDR3 length: 16 amino acids. Losses at the gene ends were 7 bases for V and 6 bases for J; bases not matched to a gene: 14. Looked up from germline, CDR1 is MDHEN and CDR2 is SYDVKM. CDR3 DNA: TGTGCCAGCACCTTTTGGGTGGGGACAGGGGCGAATGGCTACACCTTC. Translating it yields CASTFWVGTGANGYTF.

In nucleotides, the CDR3 is TGTGCCAGCAGCCCCGGAGGTAGCTCCTACGAGCAGTACTTC. This sequence encodes CASSPGGSSYEQYF. This chain joins TRBV7-2 and TRBJ2-7; D is perhaps TRBD2 (5 bases). V lost 5 bases and J 0 bases, leaving 11 bases between the germline ends. CDR3 length: 14 residues. Germline CDR1 SGHTA, CDR2 FQGNSA. Full variable domain (missing parts from reference TRBV7-2 and TRBJ2-7): GAGVSQSPSNKVTEKGKDVELRCDPISGHTALYWYRQSLGQGLEFLIYFQGNSAPDKSGLPSDRFSAERTGGSVSTLTIQRTQQEDSAVYLCASSPGGSSYEQYFGPGTRLTVT.

The chain joins TRBV27 to TRBJ1-2, with 7 bases that match TRBD1. This CDR3 contains 15 residues. The germline CDR1 and CDR2 sequences are MNHEY and SMNVEV (reference sequence). J was trimmed by 0 bases and V by 6 bases; bases with no gene match: 7. CDR3 residues: CASRRGTASNYGYTF. In nucleotides, the CDR3 is TGTGCCAGCAGACGCGGGACAGCCTCTAACTATGGCTACACCTTC.

DNA of the CDR3: TGTGCCAGCAGTTCCCGGGGACAGGGGCGGCCTTGGATCGGGCCCCAGCATTTT. Amino acids: CASSSRGQGRPWIGPQHF. The chain links TRBV7-8 to TRBJ1-5, with TRBD1 identical over 10 bases. CDR1 and CDR2 (germline): SGHVS, FQNEAQ. The CDR3 contains 18 residues. Trimming at V came to 6 bases and at J to 9 bases, leaving 20 bases not matched to a gene.

The rearrangement links TRBV2 to TRBJ1-4; D not resolved. The CDR3 runs 15 residues. Trimming took 5 bases from V and 5 from J, leaving 15 bases between them. Germline V lookup: CDR1 SNHLY, CDR2 FYNNEI. CDR3 loop: CASSFDHYFNEKLFF. The CDR3, as DNA: TGTGCCAGCAGTTTCGACCACTATTTCAATGAAAAACTGTTTTTT.

This clone was observed a single time. The gene calls are TRBV2 and TRBJ2-7; D gene uncertain. Trimming pared 5 bases from V and 2 bases from J, leaving 4 bases between. Germline CDR1 SNHLY, CDR2 FYNNEI. CDR3 length: 11 residues. The CDR3 region has the DNA TGTGCCAGCAGTCCTACCTACGAGCAGTACTTC. Translating gives CASSPTYEQYF.

This chain uses TRBV30 with TRBJ2-1; 11 nucleotides agree with TRBD2. The CDR3 contains 17 residues. Germline trimming cut 0 bases from V and 6 bases from J; bases unmatched to any gene: 10. Germline CDR1 is GTSNPN and CDR2 is SVGIG (reference sequence). The CDR3 bases are TGTGCCTGGAGTGTTACCCCACTAGCGGGAGTCGGCAATGAGCAGTTCTTC. Residues: CAWSVTPLAGVGNEQFF.

This clone was detected only a few times. The V and J genes are TRBV4-1 and TRBJ2-1, with D unclear. The V and J ends lost 4 bases and 6 bases respectively, with 10 bases between them. Germline-derived CDR1 and CDR2 are MGHRA and YSYEKL. The CDR3 is made up of 13 amino acids. CDR3 sequence (DNA): TGCGCCAGCAGCCCCCAAAACTCCAATGAGCAGTTCTTC. It translates to CASSPQNSNEQFF.

The V call is TRBV5-1, the J call TRBJ2-7, with D perhaps matching TRBD1 (6 bases). This CDR3 contains 15 residues. Germline V gives CDR1 SGHRS, CDR2 YFSETQ. The V end lost 4 bases, the J end lost 4 bases, and 18 bases lay between the germline ends. The CDR3 DNA reads TGCGCCAGCAGCCCCACTGGGGACATGCATTACGAGCAGTACTTC. As protein: CASSPTGDMHYEQYF.

For the CDR3, the DNA is TGTGCCAGCAGCTTAGTACAGGGGTCCTACAATGAGCAGTTCTTC. It specifies CASSLVQGSYNEQFF. This chain connects TRBV5-4 to TRBJ2-1; 7 bases agree with TRBD1. V shed 2 bases, J shed 1 base, and the junction held 3 bases outside the gene matches. CDR3 size: 15 residues. Germline V gives CDR1 SGHNT, CDR2 YYREEE (reference sequence). The whole variable domain, filled in from reference TRBV5-4 and TRBJ2-1, reads ETGVTQSPTHLIKTRGQQVTLRCSSQSGHNTVSWYQQALGQGPQFIFQYYREEENGRGNFPPRFSGLQFPNYSSELNVNALELDDSALYLCASSLVQGSYNEQFFGPGTRLTVL.

About this clone: In the same sample, other DNA sequences code for this CDR3. The chain recombines TRBV5-1 with TRBJ2-7, with D uncertain. V gave up 0 bases and J gave up 6 bases, with 7 bases separating them. The CDR3 spans 12 residues. Germline V gene lookup returns CDR1 SGHRS and CDR2 YFSETQ. The CDR3 region is CASSLAGGEQYF. The CDR3 region has the DNA TGCGCCAGCAGCTTGGCAGGTGGCGAGCAGTACTTC. Combining the CDR3 with reference TRBV5-1 and TRBJ2-7 gives the whole variable domain KAGVTQTPRYLIKTRGQQVTLSCSPISGHRSVSWYQQTPGQGLQFLFEYFSETQRNKGNFPGRFSGRQFSNSRSEMNVSTLELGDSALYLCASSLAGGEQYFGPGTRLTVT.

This clone has just one count. Within the sample, other DNA sequences also encode this same CDR3. V gene TRBV6-1 combines with J gene TRBJ1-1; 9 bases align to TRBD1. The CDR3 is 14 residues long. Germline V gives CDR1 MNHNS, CDR2 SASEGT. The J segment lost 1 base and the V segment lost 5 bases, leaving 2 bases of the junction unmatched. CDR3 amino acids: CASSRDRANTEAFF. CDR3 bases: TGTGCCAGCAGTCGGGACAGGGCGAACACTGAAGCTTTCTTT.

The chain has TRBV7-2 and TRBJ2-1; a weak D match, TRBD1 (6 bases). V dropped 4 bases and J dropped 8 bases, with 18 bases sitting between them. The CDR3 loop spans 15 amino acids. Germline CDR1 SGHTA, CDR2 FQGNSA. DNA for the CDR3: TGTGCCAGCAGCTCCGATACGACAGGCCGCGATGAGCAGTTCTTC. Protein: CASSSDTTGRDEQFF.

The rearrangement joins TRBV30 to TRBJ1-1; TRBD1 is a possible D gene (6 bases). V was clipped by 7 bases and J by 1 base, with 10 bases between them. CDR1 and CDR2 (germline): GTSNPN, SVGIG (reference sequence). The CDR3 spans 12 residues. The CDR3 DNA follows: TGTGCCTCGTTCAGGGGGAACACTGAAGCTTTCTTT. This sequence encodes CASFRGNTEAFF. Together with reference TRBV30 and TRBJ1-1, the CDR3 gives the full variable domain: SQTIHQWPATLVQPVGSPLSLECTVEGTSNPNLYWYRQAAGRGLQLLFYSVGIGQISSEVPQNLSASRPQDRQFILSSKKLLLSDSGFYLCASFRGNTEAFFGQGTRLTVV.

The rearrangement uses TRBV23-1 and TRBJ2-7; D perhaps matches TRBD1 (6 bases). TRBV23-1 is given ORF status, its function remaining uncertain. V shed 1 base and J shed 3 bases, with 10 bases lying between them. This CDR3 contains 14 residues. DNA of the CDR3: TGCGCCAGCAGTCAATGGTGGGACATCTACGAGCAGTACTTC. Protein: CASSQWWDIYEQYF.

This chain joins TRBV7-9 and TRBJ1-4; D remains ambiguous. Germline CDR1 is SEHNR and CDR2 is FQNEAQ (reference sequence). CDR3 length: 15 residues. The V and J ends lost 3 bases and 3 bases respectively, with 11 bases between them. The CDR3 DNA follows: TGTGCCAGCAGCTTTTCAAGCGGTTCTAATGAAAAACTGTTTTTT. Amino acids: CASSFSSGSNEKLFF.

This rearrangement joins TRBV4-1 to TRBJ2-2; possible D gene TRBD1, 6 bases. The V end was cut by 0 bases, the J end by 7 bases, with 21 bases between. CDR3 size: 18 residues. CDR1 is MGHRA and CDR2 is YSYEKL in the germline V gene. DNA for the CDR3: TGCGCCAGCAGCCAAGATCTTAATGCGGCAGGGGCGGGCGGGGAGCTGTTTTTT. Translated, it gives CASSQDLNAAGAGGELFF.

The rearrangement joins TRBV19 to TRBJ1-1, with 9 bases aligning to TRBD1. CDR3 length: 15 amino acids. The V gene's germline CDR1 is LNHDA and CDR2 SQIVND (reference sequence). V shed 1 base, J shed 5 bases, and the junction held 5 bases outside the gene matches. CDR3: CASSIGDRGKTEAFF. The CDR3 region has the DNA TGTGCCAGTAGTATAGGAGACAGGGGGAAGACTGAAGCTTTCTTT.

This CDR3 is CASSPTGSGNTIYF. CDR3 in DNA: TGTGCCAGCAGCCCGACAGGCTCGGGAAACACCATATATTTT. The chain joins TRBV14 to TRBJ1-3; D possibly corresponds to TRBD1 (6 bases). The V gene lost 4 bases and the J gene lost 4 bases, with 11 bases spanning the gap. Germline V gene lookup returns CDR1 SGHDN and CDR2 FVKESK. CDR3 length equals 14 residues.

The chain combines TRBV19 with TRBJ2-3; no firm D call. The CDR3 length is 16 residues. Trimming left V 2 bases short and J 2 bases short, with 14 bases between. Germline CDR1 reads LNHDA; CDR2 reads SQIVND (reference sequence). The CDR3 loop is CASSITQLTYTDTQYF. CDR3 nucleotides: TGTGCCAGTAGTATAACCCAGCTTACTTACACAGATACGCAGTATTTT.

The chain combines TRBV5-1 with TRBJ2-5; 10 bases match TRBD2. The J segment lost 0 bases and the V segment lost 0 bases, leaving 8 bases of the junction unmatched. The V gene's germline CDR1 is SGHRS and CDR2 YFSETQ. The CDR3 spans 18 residues. This CDR3 reads CASSLVAGGPKYQETQYF. DNA of the CDR3: TGCGCCAGCAGCTTGGTAGCGGGGGGCCCTAAGTACCAAGAGACCCAGTACTTC.

The chain uses TRBV7-3 and TRBJ2-5, with 7 positions matching TRBD1. V shed 5 bases and J 3 bases; nucleotides not matched to a gene: 3. Per the germline V gene, CDR1 is SGHTA and CDR2 is FQGTGA. The CDR3 totals 13 residues. The CDR3 region is CASSITGEETQYF. The CDR3 nucleotides are TGTGCCAGCAGCATCACAGGGGAAGAGACCCAGTACTTC.

The chain employs TRBV21-1 and TRBJ2-2; the D call of TRBD1 is as the table states it, not checked on the DNA. TRBV21-1 is a pseudogene locus. CDR3 length equals 15 residues. CDR3 DNA sequence: TGTGCCAGCAGCAAGGGACAGGGGAACACCGGGGAGCTGTTTTTT. It is translated as CASSKGQGNTGELFF.

The chain carries TRBV5-5 and TRBJ2-2, with 7 bases matching TRBD1. After removal of 2 bases from V and 0 bases from J, the junction contained 4 bases not matched to a gene. The CDR3 covers 16 residues. In germline, CDR1 is SGHKS, CDR2 YYEKEE (reference sequence). This CDR3 is CASSLGGRTNTGELFF. DNA of the CDR3: TGTGCCAGCAGCTTAGGGGGCCGTACGAACACCGGGGAGCTGTTTTTT.

V gene TRBV30 combines with J gene TRBJ1-6; D unclear. Germline V gives CDR1 GTSNPN, CDR2 SVGIG (reference sequence). The CDR3 contains 12 residues. With 8 bases removed from V and 10 bases from J, the gap between germline ends came to 15 bases. The CDR3 DNA follows: TGTGCCAGAAAGTCCCTTGGATCACCCCTCCACTTT. Residues: CARKSLGSPLHF.